The text below deals with one T cell receptor beta chain. Its antigen is currently unknown. The table came from immunoSEQ multiplex PCR; TCRdb's copy has only in-frame clones and leaves some out. The sample shows tens of thousands of clones, approximately 80% of them seen only once. This specimen comes from a study of OX40 agonist ivuxolimab in advanced cancers. General observations from the study: Expanded clones tended on average to be more numerous among CD8+ T cells than CD4+. Doses of 0.1 to 3.0 mg/kg were accompanied by clonal expansion of CD4+ and CD8+ blood T cells by week 6. Among the lowest levels of clonal expansion were found in partial responders at 0.1-3.0 mg/kg.

Sequences were derived from CD4+ or CD8+ T cells sorted from blood, sampled in a trial of the OX40 agonist ivuxolimab. The source is an adult with an advanced solid tumor such as melanoma, head and neck, liver or kidney cancer.

CDR3 residues: CAISELGPGRAFF. The DNA for the CDR3 is TGTGCCATCAGTGAGTTAGGCCCCGGTCGAGCTTTCTTT. The chain links TRBV10-3 to TRBJ1-1; unclear D gene. The V gene lost 1 base and the J gene lost 10 bases, with 13 bases spanning the gap. CDR3 size: 13 residues. Germline V gene sequence: CDR1 ENHRY, CDR2 SYGVKD.